The 21 T cell receptor beta chains in this list originate from one sample, sequenced in a study of blood T cell repertoires in COVID-19. The method was immunoSEQ multiplex PCR; TCRdb's version includes in-frame clones alone and lacks a portion of them. The table records about 300,000 clones, around 85% of them present only once. Specimen: PBMCs or T cells enriched from blood (not recorded which). These receptors were collected from a woman in her 30s who had been exposed to COVID-19.

The chain uses TRBV6-4 and TRBJ2-1; D might be TRBD2 (5 bases). The CDR3 has 13 residues. Trimming shortened V by 5 bases and J by 4 bases, and 9 bases separated the two germline ends. Germline CDR1 reads MRHNA; CDR2 reads SNTAGT. This CDR3 reads CASSLTGYNEQFF. CDR3 sequence (DNA): TGTGCCAGCAGTTTGACGGGGTACAATGAGCAGTTCTTC.

The DNA of the CDR3 is TGTGCCAGCAGCTTAGCGGCAAAGGAAGCTTTCTTT. Its translation is CASSLAAKEAFF. V is TRBV7-9 and J is TRBJ1-1; D is ambiguous. This CDR3 spans 12 amino acids. V lost 0 bases, J lost 8 bases, and 7 bases lay in between. Germline CDR1 SEHNR, CDR2 FQNEAQ (reference sequence).

The V and J genes are TRBV2 and TRBJ1-1; the match to TRBD1 covers 7 bases. Germline loops: CDR1 SNHLY, CDR2 FYNNEI. V trimming: 3 bases; J trimming: 7 bases; junction bases outside the gene matches: 5. This CDR3 is built from 13 residues. The CDR3 spells CASSDVSGGEAFF. The CDR3 DNA follows: TGTGCCAGCAGTGACGTGTCAGGGGGTGAAGCTTTCTTT.

The chain has TRBV15 and TRBJ2-7, with TRBD2 as a possible D gene (6 bases). Trimming cost V 3 bases and J 4 bases, with 13 bases left between them. Germline CDR1 reads LNHNV; CDR2 reads YYDKDF (reference sequence). The CDR3 totals 14 residues. CDR3 loop: CATSRDSGAYEQYF. The CDR3 nucleotides read TGTGCCACCAGCAGGGATAGCGGAGCTTACGAGCAGTACTTC.

This chain connects TRBV5-4 to TRBJ1-2, with TRBD1 identical over 8 bases. V shed 6 bases, J shed 6 bases, and the junction held 7 bases outside the gene matches. Germline CDR1 reads SGHNT; CDR2 reads YYREEE (reference sequence). This CDR3 region has 13 residues. The CDR3 sequence is CASTLSGGDGYTF. The DNA of the CDR3 is TGTGCCAGCACCTTATCAGGGGGCGATGGCTACACCTTC.

This chain joins TRBV5-1 and TRBJ2-3; 15 bases align to TRBD2. Trimming cost V 0 bases and J 4 bases; bases outside gene matches: 6. From germline, CDR1 is SGHRS and CDR2 YFSETQ. The CDR3 is made up of 18 amino acids. CDR3 protein: CASSLVGLAGGAADTQYF. The CDR3 DNA follows: TGCGCCAGCAGCTTGGTCGGACTAGCGGGAGGGGCAGCAGATACGCAGTATTTT.

This sequence joins TRBV20-1 and TRBJ1-1; tentatively, D is TRBD1 (6 bases). Germline V lookup: CDR1 DFQATT, CDR2 SNEGSKA (reference sequence). V gave up 3 bases and J gave up 3 bases, with 20 bases separating them. The CDR3 has 16 residues. CDR3 sequence: CSASFPGGGGDTEAFF. The CDR3 DNA is TGCAGTGCTAGTTTTCCGGGGGGCGGTGGCGACACTGAAGCTTTCTTT.

V gene TRBV4-1 combines with J gene TRBJ2-7; 7 bases agree with TRBD2. V dropped 4 bases and J dropped 0; count of bases not matched to a gene: 9. The CDR3 contains 16 residues. The V gene's germline CDR1 is MGHRA and CDR2 YSYEKL. CDR3 nucleotides: TGCGCCAGCAGCCGCCCTACTAGCGAAAGCTCCTACGAGCAGTACTTC. Translation gives CASSRPTSESSYEQYF.

The V and J genes are TRBV28 and TRBJ1-2, with TRBD1 matching over 10 bases. Trimming cost V 2 bases and J 4 bases; bases outside gene matches: 7. Germline V gene sequence: CDR1 MDHEN, CDR2 SYDVKM. This CDR3 region has 16 residues. The CDR3: CASSLGSTGGSYGYTF. The CDR3, as DNA: TGTGCCAGCAGTTTAGGCTCGACAGGGGGCAGCTATGGCTACACCTTC.

This sequence joins TRBV9 and TRBJ2-1; TRBD2 matches 12 bases. Germline CDR1 SGDLS, CDR2 YYNGEE. CDR3 length equals 13 residues. The V segment lost 3 bases and the J segment 8 bases; nucleotides outside the gene matches: 0. The CDR3 loop reads CASSGTSGDEQFF. The CDR3, as DNA: TGTGCCAGCAGCGGGACTAGCGGGGATGAGCAGTTCTTC. Complete variable domain (other parts from reference TRBV9 and TRBJ2-1): DSGVTQTPKHLITATGQRVTLRCSPRSGDLSVYWYQQSLDQGLQFLIQYYNGEERAKGNILERFSAQQFPDLHSELNLSSLELGDSALYFCASSGTSGDEQFFGPGTRLTVL.

This chain connects TRBV4-2 to TRBJ1-2; D perhaps matches TRBD1 (6 bases). The germline V and J ends were trimmed by 1 base and 8 bases, with 20 bases remaining between them. CDR1 LGHNA and CDR2 YNFKEQ come from the germline V gene. The CDR3 length is 16 residues. CDR3 sequence: CASSQGKGDLLGGYTF. In nucleotides, the CDR3 is TGTGCCAGCAGCCAAGGCAAGGGGGATTTGCTGGGCGGCTACACCTTC.

The CDR3 sequence is CATSRETPWGDLGTEAFF. For the CDR3, the DNA is TGTGCCACCAGCAGAGAGACACCGTGGGGGGATTTAGGCACTGAAGCTTTCTTT. The V gene is TRBV15, the J gene TRBJ1-1, with a tentative D call TRBD1 (5 bases). CDR3 length: 18 residues. Germline CDR1 is LNHNV and CDR2 is YYDKDF (reference sequence). The ends were cut back, 0 bases at V and 4 bases at J, with 21 bases in the middle. The whole variable domain, filled in from reference TRBV15 and TRBJ1-1, reads DAMVIQNPRYQVTQFGKPVTLSCSQTLNHNVMYWYQQKSSQAPKLLFHYYDKDFNNEADTPDNFQSRRPNTSFCFLDIRSPGLGDTAMYLCATSRETPWGDLGTEAFFGQGTRLTVV.

This clone was seen a single time. V usage is TRBV2 and J usage is TRBJ2-1; no definite D call. The CDR3 contains 14 residues. V gave up 4 bases and J gave up 6 bases, with 13 bases separating them. The germline CDR1 and CDR2 sequences are SNHLY and FYNNEI. In DNA, the CDR3 is TGTGCCAGCAGTGTTCTGGCTAGGATCAATGAGCAGTTCTTC. It codes for CASSVLARINEQFF.

The chain employs TRBV30 and TRBJ2-5; 10 nucleotides agree with TRBD1. Germline CDR1 and CDR2: GTSNPN and SVGIG (reference sequence). This CDR3 spans 15 amino acids. Trimming at V came to 1 base and at J to 5 bases, leaving 7 bases not matched to a gene. CDR3 bases: TGTGCCTGGAGTGCCGACAGGGGGCATGGGGAGACCCAGTACTTC. This encodes CAWSADRGHGETQYF.

The J gene is TRBJ2-7, the V gene TRBV7-9; 10 bases agree with TRBD2. The V gene end was trimmed by 1 base and the J gene end by 5 bases; junction bases not matched to a gene: 11. Germline V gives CDR1 SEHNR, CDR2 FQNEAQ (reference sequence). The CDR3 length is 17 residues. CDR3 loop: CASSLELGGLASDEQYF. Here the CDR3 DNA reads TGTGCCAGCAGCTTAGAACTTGGGGGACTAGCGTCCGACGAGCAGTACTTC.

The chain joins TRBV27 to TRBJ1-6, with 7 bases aligning to TRBD1. Trimming cost V 5 bases and J 0 bases; bases outside gene matches: 4. Germline CDR1 reads MNHEY; CDR2 reads SMNVEV (reference sequence). The CDR3 is 16 amino acids. For the CDR3, the DNA is TGTGCCAGCAGTACGGGACAGAGCTCCTATAATTCACCCCTCCACTTT. Translating gives CASSTGQSSYNSPLHF.

This chain links TRBV10-1 with TRBJ2-1; 8 bases line up with TRBD2. V shed 3 bases and J 3 bases; nucleotides not matched to a gene: 4. CDR1 is WNHNN and CDR2 is SYGVQD in the germline V gene (reference sequence). The CDR3 length is 15 residues. The CDR3 reads CASSETAGGYNEQFF. CDR3 bases: TGCGCCAGCAGTGAAACTGCGGGGGGCTACAATGAGCAGTTCTTC.

The gene calls are TRBV10-3 and TRBJ2-7; D is possibly TRBD2 (6 bases). Trimming stripped 6 bases from V and 6 bases from J, with 15 bases between. Germline CDR1 is ENHRY and CDR2 is SYGVKD. CDR3 length: 13 residues. The CDR3, as DNA: TGTGCCATCAGCACTGGGGTAGCGGCCGAGCAGTACTTC. Amino acid sequence: CAISTGVAAEQYF.

This clone was seen just once. The CDR3 DNA reads TGTGCCAGCAGCTACCGGACACGGACGAATGGCTACACCTTC. This encodes CASSYRTRTNGYTF. This chain connects TRBV9 to TRBJ1-2, with D perhaps TRBD1 (5 bases). The germline V gene has CDR1 SGDLS and CDR2 YYNGEE. The germline V and J ends were trimmed by 4 bases and 6 bases, with 16 bases remaining between them. The CDR3 is 14 amino acids.

V is TRBV11-3 and J is TRBJ2-5; possible D gene TRBD1, 6 bases. The CDR3 has 13 residues. Between the trimmed V and J ends, which lost 5 bases and 2 bases, there was a span of 9 bases. Germline CDR1 reads SGHNT; CDR2 reads YENEEA. The CDR3, as DNA: TGTGCCAGCAGCAGGGACAATCAAGAGACCCAGTACTTC. Translated, it gives CASSRDNQETQYF.

The chain links TRBV6-5 to TRBJ2-7; 7 bases are a match to TRBD1. Germline V gene data show CDR1 as MNHEY and CDR2 as SVGAGI. Losses at the gene ends were 4 bases for V and 2 bases for J; bases not matched to a gene: 8. This CDR3 is 15 amino acids long. Here the CDR3 reads CASSSPGQTTYEQYF. The CDR3 nucleotides are TGTGCCAGCAGTTCGCCGGGACAGACTACCTACGAGCAGTACTTC.